This record covers a single T cell receptor beta chain. No antigen is known for it. This entry comes from a study of T cell clusters in autoimmune cytopenias. Study summary: TRB sequencing had a median approximately 50,000 reads and approximately 2,500 distinct clonotypes per sample. General observations from the study: Comparing secondary cytopenia with chronic lymphocytic leukemia showed no cluster-lack signature, apparently masked by lymphoma repertoire. Clustering suggested that physiological T cell clusters were missing in primary autoimmune cytopenia patients. Exclusive TRB clusters were approximately 2.9-fold more numerous in healthy donors than in active autoimmune hepatitis.

TRB rearrangements were amplified by touch-down multiplex PCR with mixed TRB-A/B primers. Following a re-call of the multiplex PCR reads, TCRdb has one entry per CDR3 protein and lacks DNA. Found here are fewer than 3,500 distinct CDR3 sequences; the top ten clones hold over 15%. CDR3 length: 13 residues. The germline V gene has CDR1 DFQATT and CDR2 SNEGSKA (reference sequence). TRB was amplified from about 270 ng of peripheral blood genomic DNA per sample. The sequence derives from a human donor with an autoimmune cytopenia, with autoimmune hepatitis or in good health (not recorded which). The V gene is TRBV20-1, the J gene TRBJ2-1; TCRdb proposes TRBD1, but this gene call is untestable without DNA. The sample comprised peripheral blood. This CDR3 reads CSARVGTVNEQFF.